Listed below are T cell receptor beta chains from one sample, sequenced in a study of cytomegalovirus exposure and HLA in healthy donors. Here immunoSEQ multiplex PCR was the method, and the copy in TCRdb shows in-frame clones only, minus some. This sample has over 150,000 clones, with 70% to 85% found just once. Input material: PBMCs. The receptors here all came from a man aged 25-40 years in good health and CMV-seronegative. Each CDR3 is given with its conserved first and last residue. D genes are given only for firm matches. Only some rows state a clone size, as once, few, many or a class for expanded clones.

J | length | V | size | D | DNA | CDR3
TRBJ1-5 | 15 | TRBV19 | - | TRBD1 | TGTGCCAGTCAGAAGGACAGGATTAGCAATCAGCCCCAGCATTTT | CASQKDRISNQPQHF
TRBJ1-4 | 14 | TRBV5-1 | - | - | TGCGCCAGCGCGGAACAGGGTGAGGGGGAAAAACTGTTTTTT | CASAEQGEGEKLFF
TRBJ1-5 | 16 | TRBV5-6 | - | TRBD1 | TGTGCCAGCAGCCTACATGGGACAGGGGTAGGTCAGCCCCAGCATTTT | CASSLHGTGVGQPQHF
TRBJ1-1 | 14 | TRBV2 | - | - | TGTGCCAGCATTGGCCTCGGGAAGGGAACTGAAGCTTTCTTT | CASIGLGKGTEAFF
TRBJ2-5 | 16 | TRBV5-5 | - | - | TGTGCCAGCAGCGGCCGCTGGGACACCAGCCCGGGGACCCAGTACTTC | CASSGRWDTSPGTQYF
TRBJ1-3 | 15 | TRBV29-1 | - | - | TGCAGCGTTGAAGTGCCGAGGAACTCTGGAAACACCATATATTTT | CSVEVPRNSGNTIYF
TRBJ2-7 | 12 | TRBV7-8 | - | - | TGTGCCAGCAGTTACGGAGAATACGAGCAGTACTTC | CASSYGEYEQYF
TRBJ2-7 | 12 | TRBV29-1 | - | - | TGCAGCGTCAGGCCGAACTCCTACGAGCAGTACTTC | CSVRPNSYEQYF
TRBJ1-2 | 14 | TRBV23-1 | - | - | TGCGCCAGCAGTCAACCTGGGCCTCACTATGGCTACACCTTC | CASSQPGPHYGYTF
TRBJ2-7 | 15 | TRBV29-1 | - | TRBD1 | TGCAGCGTCGCAGGGGGCCTTCCCCGAATCTACGAGCAGTACTTC | CSVAGGLPRIYEQYF
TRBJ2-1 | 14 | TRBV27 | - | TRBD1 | TGTGCCACGTCGACAGGGGGGTCCTACAATGAGCAGTTCTTC | CATSTGGSYNEQFF
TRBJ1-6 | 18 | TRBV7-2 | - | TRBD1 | TGTGCCAGCAGCCGATCTACAGGGGGCTCAGGAATAAGTTCACCCCTCCACTTT | CASSRSTGGSGISSPLHF
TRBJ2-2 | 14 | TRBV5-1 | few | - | TGCGCCAGCAGCCCCAGCGAACTGGCCGGGGAGCTGTTTTTT | CASSPSELAGELFF
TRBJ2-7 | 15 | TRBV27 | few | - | TGTGCCAGCAGTTTATCCTGGAAGGGGAACTACGAGCAGTACTTC | CASSLSWKGNYEQYF
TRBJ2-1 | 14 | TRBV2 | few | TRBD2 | TGTGCCAGCAGGGCGGGGGGGGTCTACAATGAGCAGTTCTTC | CASRAGGVYNEQFF
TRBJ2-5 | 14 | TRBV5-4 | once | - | TGTGCCAGCAGCTTAGACAGGAACCATGAGACCCAGTACTTC | CASSLDRNHETQYF
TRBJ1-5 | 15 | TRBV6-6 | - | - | TGTGCCAGCAGTCAGGGTTTTATCAGCAATCAGCCCCAGCATTTT | CASSQGFISNQPQHF
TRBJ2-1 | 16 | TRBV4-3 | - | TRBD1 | TGCGCCAGCAGCCAAGACATCGGGCAGGGGGCTAGTGAGCAGTTCTTC | CASSQDIGQGASEQFF
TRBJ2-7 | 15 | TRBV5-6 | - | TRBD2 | TGTGCCAGCAGCTTGGGGCCTAGCGGGGGGAGAGAGCAGTACTTC | CASSLGPSGGREQYF
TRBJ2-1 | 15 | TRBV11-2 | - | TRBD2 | TGTGCCAGCAGCCGCTTTACTAGCGGGGGGGGACAGCAGTTCTTC | CASSRFTSGGGQQFF
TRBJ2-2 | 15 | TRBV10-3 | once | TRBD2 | TGTGCCATCAGTCCTAGCGGGGGGGCATCCGGGGAGCTGTTTTTT | CAISPSGGASGELFF
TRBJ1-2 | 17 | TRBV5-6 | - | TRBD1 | TGTGCCAGCAGCTTGGAGGGACAGGGGCTAGTAGGCTATGGCTACACCTTC | CASSLEGQGLVGYGYTF
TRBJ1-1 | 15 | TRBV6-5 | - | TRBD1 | TGTGCCAGCAGTTACGACAGGGGGCCAGGCACTGAAGCTTTCTTT | CASSYDRGPGTEAFF
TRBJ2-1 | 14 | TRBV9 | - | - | TGTGCCAGCAGCGTGGGTGACTCACACAATGAGCAGTTCTTC | CASSVGDSHNEQFF
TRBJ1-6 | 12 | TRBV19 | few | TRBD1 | TGTGCCAGTAGTCCAAGGGGGCAACCCCTCCACTTT | CASSPRGQPLHF
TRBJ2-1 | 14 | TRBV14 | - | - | TGTGCCAGCCAATCTACAGGGCCCGAGGATGAGCAGTTCTTC | CASQSTGPEDEQFF
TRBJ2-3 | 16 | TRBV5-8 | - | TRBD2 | TGTGCCAGCAGCTTAGGACTAGCGGGGCACACAGATACGCAGTATTTT | CASSLGLAGHTDTQYF
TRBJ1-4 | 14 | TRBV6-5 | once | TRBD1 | TGTGCCAGCAGATCAGGACAGGGAACCGAAAAACTGTTTTTT | CASRSGQGTEKLFF
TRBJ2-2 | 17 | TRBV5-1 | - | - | TGCGCCAGCAGCTTGAGATGGGGGGGGGCGCGCACCGGGGAGCTGTTTTTT | CASSLRWGGARTGELFF
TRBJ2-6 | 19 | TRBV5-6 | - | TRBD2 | TGTGCCAGCAGCTTGATTACTCCGGGGGGTGGCTTTGGGGCCAACGTCCTGACTTTC | CASSLITPGGGFGANVLTF
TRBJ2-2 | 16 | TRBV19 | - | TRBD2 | TGTGCCAGTAGGCCGGGACTAGCGGGGGAGTCCGGGGAGCTGTTTTTT | CASRPGLAGESGELFF
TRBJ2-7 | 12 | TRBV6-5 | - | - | TGTGCCAGCAGACCCGCCGACGGGGAGCAGTACTTC | CASRPADGEQYF
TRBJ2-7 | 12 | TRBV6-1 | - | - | TGTGCCAGCAGATACGGGACAAACGAGCAGTACTTC | CASRYGTNEQYF
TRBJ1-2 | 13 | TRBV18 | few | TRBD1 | TGTGCCAGCTCACCCGGGACAGACTATGGCTACACCTTC | CASSPGTDYGYTF
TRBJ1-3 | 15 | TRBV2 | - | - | TGTGCCAGCAGGCCTGACGCGGTCTCTGGAAACACCATATATTTT | CASRPDAVSGNTIYF
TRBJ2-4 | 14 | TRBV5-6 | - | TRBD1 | TGTGCCAGCAGCTTGCAGGGACAGAAAAACATTCAGTACTTC | CASSLQGQKNIQYF
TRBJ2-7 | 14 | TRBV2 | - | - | TGTGCCAGCAGGGATATTAGACAGACGTCCGAGCAGTACTTC | CASRDIRQTSEQYF
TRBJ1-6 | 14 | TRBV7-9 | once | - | TGTGCCAGCAGCTTAGTCCAGGGCGGTTCACCCCTCCACTTT | CASSLVQGGSPLHF
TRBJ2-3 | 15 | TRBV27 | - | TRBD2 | TGTGCCAGCAGACGAGCTAGCGGGGGAATAGATACGCAGTATTTT | CASRRASGGIDTQYF
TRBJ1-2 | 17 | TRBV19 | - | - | TGTGCCAGTAGTATAGAGTTTTTAGCCAACTGGAGTTCGGGCTACACCTTC | CASSIEFLANWSSGYTF
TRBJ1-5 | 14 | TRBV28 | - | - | TGTGCCAGCAGTTTACGGGGTAGCAATCAGCCCCAGCATTTT | CASSLRGSNQPQHF
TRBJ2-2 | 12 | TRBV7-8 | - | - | TGTGCCTTCCTCGCGAACACCGGGGAGCTGTTTTTT | CAFLANTGELFF
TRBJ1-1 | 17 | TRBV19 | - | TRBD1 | TGTGCCAGTAGTGACGCGTCACAGACAGGGATTGTGACTGAAGCTTTCTTT | CASSDASQTGIVTEAFF
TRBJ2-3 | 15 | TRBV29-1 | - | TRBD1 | TGCAGCGTTGCACTAGGACAGGGTCGCACAGATACGCAGTATTTT | CSVALGQGRTDTQYF
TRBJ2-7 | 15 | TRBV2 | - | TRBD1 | TGTGCCAGCAGTGAAGACAGGGGAAGGATCTACGAGCAGTACTTC | CASSEDRGRIYEQYF
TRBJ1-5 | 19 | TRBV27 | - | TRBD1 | TGTGCCAGCAGTTTATTTAGGACAGGGGGAAAAAGGCTCGGTCAGCCCCAGCATTTT | CASSLFRTGGKRLGQPQHF
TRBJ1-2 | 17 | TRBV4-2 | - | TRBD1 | TGTGCCAGCAGCCAAGCAGGGACAGCCATAACTAACTATGGCTACACCTTC | CASSQAGTAITNYGYTF
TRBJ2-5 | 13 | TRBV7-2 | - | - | TGTGCCAGCAGCACAGGGTTGCAAGAGACCCAGTACTTC | CASSTGLQETQYF
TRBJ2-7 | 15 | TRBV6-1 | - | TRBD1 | TGTGCCAGCAGGTCTAGGGACAGGGGGATGAACGAGCAGTACTTC | CASRSRDRGMNEQYF
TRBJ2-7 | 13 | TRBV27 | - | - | TGTGCCAGCAGTTTGGGGCTGGACTACGAGCAGTACTTC | CASSLGLDYEQYF
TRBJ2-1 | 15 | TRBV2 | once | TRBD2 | TGTGCCAGCAGTGAGGCTAGCGGGGGGGCGAGGGAGCAGTTCTTC | CASSEASGGAREQFF
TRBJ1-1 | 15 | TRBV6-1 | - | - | TGTGCCAGCAGTGAAAGAGGAATACCGAACACTGAAGCTTTCTTT | CASSERGIPNTEAFF
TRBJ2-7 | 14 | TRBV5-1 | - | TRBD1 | TGCGCCAGCAGCTTGGAGGGACAGGGGAACGAGCAGTACTTC | CASSLEGQGNEQYF
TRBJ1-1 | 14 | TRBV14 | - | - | TGTGCCAGCAGCCACCCAGGGGCGTACACTGAAGCTTTCTTT | CASSHPGAYTEAFF
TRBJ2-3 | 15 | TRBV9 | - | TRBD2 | TGTGCCAGCAGCGGAACCTGGACTAGCGGGGGTACGCAGTATTTT | CASSGTWTSGGTQYF
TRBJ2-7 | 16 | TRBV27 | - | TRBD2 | TGTGCCAGCAGTCCGACTGGGGGGGGATTAGGCTACGAGCAGTACTTC | CASSPTGGGLGYEQYF
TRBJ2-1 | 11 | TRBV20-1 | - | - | TGCAGTGCTAGAGCGGTGGATGAGCAGTTCTTC | CSARAVDEQFF
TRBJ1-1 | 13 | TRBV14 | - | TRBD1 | TGTGCCAGCAGGGCCGCAGGGGGCCCTGAAGCTTTCTTT | CASRAAGGPEAFF
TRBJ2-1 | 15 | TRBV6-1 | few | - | TGTGCCAGCAGTGATCCCACGGTGGGCCGCAATGAGCAGTTCTTC | CASSDPTVGRNEQFF
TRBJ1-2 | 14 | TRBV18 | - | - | TGTGCCAGCTCGGACGGGAGTCAGGGCTATGGCTACACCTTC | CASSDGSQGYGYTF